This record looks at one T cell receptor delta chain sequence and its context. A far larger clone differs by one base, so this is likely a read error. Because the CDR3's place on the DNA is in doubt, the DNA is left out and the CDR3 is given as listed by TCRdb. This specimen belongs to a study of gamma-delta chains in newborns, infants, children. For the study at large: Polyclonal expansion of innate γδ T cells after birth follows microbial exposure.

TCRdb redid clone calling on the reads using CATT. The data contain roughly 2,500 delta-chain clones, 0.9% to 1.1% of them singletons. Including both end residues, the CDR3 is 14 amino acids long. In germline, CDR1 is GEAIGNYY, CDR2 EKD. The chain recombines TRDV2 with TRDJ1; the table's D call of TRDD3 was not tested on the DNA. The sample consisted of blood. This clonotype was obtained from a child who was a newborn, infant or young child, either healthy, febrile or measles-vaccinated (not recorded which). The CDR3 reads CACDFWGPGDKLIF.